The present TCR beta chain was sequenced within a study of T-cell memory formation after mild COVID-19. Study at large: Largely donor-specific sequence clusters came from a couple of donors.

Worth noting for this clonotype: One junction end disagrees with the germline gene, perhaps due to a read error.

The germline CDR1 and CDR2 sequences are MGHRA and YSYEKL. The CDR3 is 16 amino acids. TCRdb reprocessed the 5' RACE reads with MiXCR, giving one entry per CDR3 protein. The sample carries 300,000 to 400,000 distinct CDR3 sequences, roughly 15% recorded once. Sequencing was carried out using PBMCs or a T cell subset sorted from them (not recorded which). The origin of this receptor is a man aged 18 to 29 who had mild COVID-19 (a few samples of this study predate the infection). Cell type and time point are not known. This chain connects TRBV4-1 to TRBJ2-1; D is unresolved. The CDR3 coding sequence is TGCGGCAGCAGCCAAGATTGGGTCTCTACTAACAATGAGCAGTTCTTC. It is translated as CGSSQDWVSTNNEQFF.